Listed here are 19 T cell receptor beta chains from one sample, sequenced in a study of brain T cells in children with intractable seizures. Regarding time point: blood from clinic visit 5 months post-surgery; TSC patient then seizure free. Sequencing was performed with immunoSEQ multiplex PCR; in TCRdb, only in-frame clones are kept and a portion is missing. The data hold 300,000 to 400,000 clones, with about 93% observed a single time. The sequencing used peripheral blood, collected approximately 5 months after surgery. The receptor set was obtained from a boy under two years old with tuberous sclerosis and intractable seizures.

This clone was seen a single time. The chain carries TRBV6-5 and TRBJ2-3, with 11 bases aligning to TRBD2. Trimming removed 2 bases from V and 8 bases from J; junction bases left unmatched: 9. The CDR3 length is 16 residues. CDR1 and CDR2 from the germline V gene are MNHEY and SVGAGI. The CDR3 sequence is CASSYNSLAGGGTQYF. CDR3 nucleotide sequence: TGTGCCAGCAGTTACAACTCCCTAGCGGGAGGCGGTACGCAGTATTTT.

The chain links TRBV6-2 or TRBV6-3 to TRBJ1-2; D might be TRBD1 (6 bases). Germline V gene data show CDR1 as MNHEY and CDR2 as SVGEGT. Deletions cut 0 bases from V and 8 bases from J, with 13 bases between. The CDR3 is 14 amino acids. The CDR3 coding sequence is TGTGCCAGCAGTTACTCTACTTTAACAGGGGGCTACACCTTC. It codes for CASSYSTLTGGYTF.

The genes are TRBV7-6 and TRBJ1-1; 10 bases match TRBD1. The CDR3 spans 15 residues. The germline gives CDR1 SGHVS, CDR2 FNYEAQ. The junction had 6 bases not matched to a gene; V was cut back by 5 bases and J by 3 bases. This CDR3 is CASSQTGQGYTEAFF. The CDR3 coding sequence is TGTGCCAGCAGCCAGACGGGACAGGGGTACACTGAAGCTTTCTTT.

The chain joins TRBV29-1 to TRBJ2-5; D call uncertain. This CDR3 region has 17 residues. The V gene lost 1 base and the J gene lost 0 bases, with 18 bases spanning the gap. Germline CDR1 and CDR2: SQVTM and ANQGSEA. The CDR3 DNA is TGCAGCGTTGAAGGTGGTTCTCCCGCACGTAACCAAGAGACCCAGTACTTC. The encoded protein is CSVEGGSPARNQETQYF.

This clone has just one count. This chain uses TRBV5-4 with TRBJ1-4, with TRBD1 as a possible D gene (5 bases). There are 15 residues in the CDR3. The germline gives CDR1 SGHNT, CDR2 YYREEE (reference sequence). Trimming took 0 bases from V and 0 from J, leaving 6 bases between them. The CDR3 bases are TGTGCCAGCAGCTTGGGAGGGGCAACTAATGAAAAACTGTTTTTT. Its protein is CASSLGGATNEKLFF.

The V call is TRBV7-2, the J call TRBJ2-2; D gene unclear. CDR1 and CDR2 from the germline V gene are SGHTA and FQGNSA. V was clipped by 4 bases and J by 2 bases, with 11 bases between them. This CDR3 is built from 15 residues. The CDR3 reads CASSSRLDNTGELFF. The CDR3 DNA reads as TGTGCCAGCAGCTCCCGACTGGACAACACCGGGGAGCTGTTTTTT.

The chain is built from TRBV7-9 and TRBJ1-3; D perhaps matches TRBD1 (6 bases). CDR1 SEHNR and CDR2 FQNEAQ come from the germline V gene (reference sequence). The CDR3 runs to 17 residues. Trimming took 3 bases from V and 4 from J, leaving 19 bases between them. DNA for the CDR3: TGTGCCAGCAGCTTTCTCTCGGAGGGGGGCGAAGGAAACACCATATATTTT. It encodes CASSFLSEGGEGNTIYF.

The CDR3 region is CAGKPGQGNEQFF. In DNA, the CDR3 is TGTGCCGGTAAACCCGGACAGGGCAATGAGCAGTTCTTC. V is TRBV5-8 and J is TRBJ2-1, with 8 bases that match TRBD1. CDR1 is SGHTS, CDR2 YDEGEE, per germline. The V and J ends lost 10 bases and 6 bases, in that order; junction bases with no gene match: 9. This CDR3 is built from 13 residues.

The chain joins TRBV7-9 to TRBJ2-7; TRBD1 agrees at 8 bases. Per the germline V gene, CDR1 is SEHNR and CDR2 is FQNEAQ (reference sequence). The length of the CDR3 is 14 residues. V shed 5 bases, J shed 3 bases, and the junction held 6 bases outside the gene matches. CDR3 DNA: TGTGCCAGCAGCCCCGGACAGGGTAACTACGAGCAGTACTTC. Its translation is CASSPGQGNYEQYF.

CDR3 sequence: CASSRNTEAFF. CDR3 DNA sequence: TGTGCCAGCAGCAGGAACACTGAAGCTTTCTTT. This chain joins TRBV14 and TRBJ1-1; D not certain. The V and J ends lost 5 bases and 1 base respectively, with 2 bases between them. This CDR3 region has 11 residues. Germline V gene sequence: CDR1 SGHDN, CDR2 FVKESK.

The rearrangement links TRBV27 to TRBJ2-1; 8 bases are shared with TRBD2. There are 11 residues in the CDR3. Germline lookup yields CDR1 MNHEY and CDR2 SMNVEV (reference sequence). The CDR3 region has the DNA TGTTTTAGCGGGACTAGGTTTGAGCAGTTCTTC. The encoded protein is CFSGTRFEQFF.

This chain joins TRBV5-1 and TRBJ2-1; D not resolved. The ends were cut back, 1 base at V and 9 bases at J, with 5 bases in the middle. The germline V gene has CDR1 SGHRS and CDR2 YFSETQ. The CDR3 spans 11 residues. The CDR3 DNA reads TGCGCCAGCAGCTTGATTTCTGAGCAGTTCTTC. This translates into CASSLISEQFF.

This chain connects TRBV6-2 or TRBV6-3 to TRBJ1-2; D is ambiguous. The CDR3 extends over 14 amino acids. V lost 4 bases and J lost 6, with 15 bases in between. Germline V gives CDR1 MNHEY, CDR2 SVGEGT. In DNA form, the CDR3 reads TGTGCCAGCAGTTTCCACCTTTCAGAGAATGGCTACACCTTC. The encoded protein is CASSFHLSENGYTF.

The genes are TRBV3-1 (or the pseudogene TRBV3-2) and TRBJ1-1; D may be TRBD1 (5 bases). Germline V lookup: CDR1 LGHDT, CDR2 YNNKEL (reference sequence). The CDR3 extends over 16 amino acids. The germline V and J ends were trimmed by 4 bases and 0 bases, with 15 bases remaining between them. The CDR3 loop is CASSRQGEILNTEAFF. The CDR3 region has the DNA TGTGCCAGCAGCCGCCAAGGGGAAATCCTGAACACTGAAGCTTTCTTT.

The chain employs TRBV13 and TRBJ2-1; no definite D call. The CDR3 contains 13 residues. The ends were cut back, 5 bases at V and 6 bases at J, with 11 bases in the middle. Germline-derived CDR1 and CDR2 are PRHDT and FYEKMQ (reference sequence). The CDR3 protein is CASSRGRVNEQFF. CDR3 in DNA: TGTGCCAGCAGCCGTGGACGGGTCAATGAGCAGTTCTTC.

V is TRBV7-8 and J is TRBJ1-6, with D possibly being TRBD1 (5 bases). Trimming cost V 5 bases and J 6 bases, with 20 bases left between them. The CDR3 totals 17 residues. From germline, CDR1 is SGHVS and CDR2 FQNEAQ. The DNA of the CDR3 is TGTGCCAGCAGCCCCAGCGCATGGGGGAAGAGTAATTCACCCCTCCACTTT. As protein: CASSPSAWGKSNSPLHF.

The V and J genes are TRBV30 and TRBJ1-1; the D gene is possibly TRBD1 (6 bases). This CDR3 spans 11 amino acids. Germline V lookup: CDR1 GTSNPN, CDR2 SVGIG (reference sequence). V was pared by 2 bases and J by 12 bases, with 13 bases between. CDR3 sequence (DNA): TGTGCCTGGAGTAGCTCAGGGGAAACTTTCTTT. Amino acids: CAWSSSGETFF.

In DNA form, the CDR3 reads TGCGCCAGCAGCCTAGGGACACCTAGCACAGATACGCAGTATTTT. Translated: CASSLGTPSTDTQYF. The genes are TRBV5-1 and TRBJ2-3; D is possibly TRBD1 (6 bases). The CDR3 runs to 15 residues. The ends were cut back, 4 bases at V and 0 bases at J, with 12 bases in the middle. From germline, CDR1 is SGHRS and CDR2 YFSETQ.

The chain links TRBV4-1 to TRBJ1-6; TRBD1 is a possible D gene (5 bases). Germline lookup yields CDR1 MGHRA and CDR2 YSYEKL. Trimming removed 3 bases at V and 0 bases at J, with 15 bases between. The CDR3 totals 18 residues. This CDR3 is CASSHLGRASSYNSPLHF. The CDR3 DNA sequence: TGCGCCAGCAGCCACCTGGGACGGGCGAGCTCCTATAATTCACCCCTCCACTTT.